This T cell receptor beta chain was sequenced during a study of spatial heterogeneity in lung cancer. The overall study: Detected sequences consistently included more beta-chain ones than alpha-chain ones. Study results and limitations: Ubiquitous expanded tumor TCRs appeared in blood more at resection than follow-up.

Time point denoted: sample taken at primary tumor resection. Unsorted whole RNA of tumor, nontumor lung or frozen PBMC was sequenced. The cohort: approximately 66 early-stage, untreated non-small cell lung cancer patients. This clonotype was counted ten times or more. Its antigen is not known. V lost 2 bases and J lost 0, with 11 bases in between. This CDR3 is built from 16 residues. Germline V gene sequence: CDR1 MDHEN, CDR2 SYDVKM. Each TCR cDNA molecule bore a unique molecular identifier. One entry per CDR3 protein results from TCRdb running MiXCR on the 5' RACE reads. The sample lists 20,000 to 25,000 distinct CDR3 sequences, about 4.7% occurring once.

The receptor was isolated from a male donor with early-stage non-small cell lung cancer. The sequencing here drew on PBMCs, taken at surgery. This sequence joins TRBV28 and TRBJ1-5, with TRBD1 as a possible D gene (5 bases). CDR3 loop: CASSLQGGNSNQPQHF. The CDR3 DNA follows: TGTGCCAGCAGTTTACAGGGAGGGAATAGCAATCAGCCCCAGCATTTT.